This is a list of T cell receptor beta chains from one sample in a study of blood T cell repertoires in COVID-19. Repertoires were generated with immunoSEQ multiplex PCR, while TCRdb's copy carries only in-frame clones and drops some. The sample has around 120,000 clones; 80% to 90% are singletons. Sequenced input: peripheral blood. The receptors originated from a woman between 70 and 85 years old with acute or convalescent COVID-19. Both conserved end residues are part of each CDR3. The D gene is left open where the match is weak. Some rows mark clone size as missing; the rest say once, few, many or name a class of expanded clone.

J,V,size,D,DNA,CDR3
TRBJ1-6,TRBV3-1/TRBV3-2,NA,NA,TGTGCCAGCAGCCAAGACAGGGTTGGTAATTCACCCCTCCACTTT,CASSQDRVGNSPLHF
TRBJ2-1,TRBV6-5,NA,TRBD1,TGTGCCAGCAGCCGCGGACAGGGGGCCTTCAATGAGCAGTTCTTC,CASSRGQGAFNEQFF
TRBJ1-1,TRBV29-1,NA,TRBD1,TGCAGCGTTAACCCCAGGGGGAGCACTGAAGCTTTCTTT,CSVNPRGSTEAFF
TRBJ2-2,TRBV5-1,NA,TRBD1,TGCGCCAGCAGCCCACGAACAGGGGGCGCTTCCGGGGAGCTGTTTTTT,CASSPRTGGASGELFF
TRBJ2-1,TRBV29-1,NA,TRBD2,TGCAGCGTTGAAGGACTAGCGGGCGGAAGCTCCTACAATGAGCAGTTCTTC,CSVEGLAGGSSYNEQFF
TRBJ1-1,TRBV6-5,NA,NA,TGTGCCAGCAGACCGGGGGGGGTGAACACTGAAGCTTTCTTT,CASRPGGVNTEAFF
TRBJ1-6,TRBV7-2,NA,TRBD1,TGTGCCAGCAGCTTATACCAGACAGGGGAAGCCTATAATTCACCCCTCCACTTT,CASSLYQTGEAYNSPLHF
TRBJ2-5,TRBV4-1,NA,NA,TGCGCCAGCAGCCGCGGACAGCAAGAGACCCAGTACTTC,CASSRGQQETQYF
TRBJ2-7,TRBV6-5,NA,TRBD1,TGTGCCAGCACCCCCGGACAGGGAAGTTCCTACGAGCAGTACTTC,CASTPGQGSSYEQYF
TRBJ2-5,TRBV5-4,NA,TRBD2,TGTGCCAGCAGTGAGACTAGCGCCACAGAGACCCAGTACTTC,CASSETSATETQYF
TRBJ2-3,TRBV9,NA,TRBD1,TGTGCCAGCAGCGTACATGGACAGGGTACAGATACGCAGTATTTT,CASSVHGQGTDTQYF
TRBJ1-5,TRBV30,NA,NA,TGTGCCTGGAGTCCGACAGGAAATTATCAGCCCCAGCATTTT,CAWSPTGNYQPQHF
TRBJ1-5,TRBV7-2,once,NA,TGTGCCAGCAGCTTGGTGAGGAACGGACAGCCCCAGCATTTT,CASSLVRNGQPQHF
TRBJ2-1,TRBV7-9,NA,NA,TGTGCCAGCAGCGTACAGAGCTCCTACAATGAGCAGTTCTTC,CASSVQSSYNEQFF
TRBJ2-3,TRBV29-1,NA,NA,TGCAGCGTTGTTTCGGCCAGGGGCGCAGATACGCAGTATTTT,CSVVSARGADTQYF
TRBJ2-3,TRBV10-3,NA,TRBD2,TGTGCCATCAGTGAGTTACAGCGGGGGGCCACAGATACGCAGTATTTT,CAISELQRGATDTQYF
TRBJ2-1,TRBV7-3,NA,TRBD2,TGTGCCAGCAGCTTGGATAGCGGGGGGGCCTGGTCCTACAATGAGCAGTTCTTC,CASSLDSGGAWSYNEQFF
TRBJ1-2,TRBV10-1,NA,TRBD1,TGCGCCAGCAGTGAGTTGCCAGGGGGTCCCCCAAGCGATGTCTATGGCTACACCTTC,CASSELPGGPPSDVYGYTF
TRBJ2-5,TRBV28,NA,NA,TGTGCCAGCAGTTTGGGCAGGTTAGAGACCCAGTACTTC,CASSLGRLETQYF
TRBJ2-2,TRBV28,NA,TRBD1,TGTGCCAGCAGTTCCCTGACAGGGATCGACACCGGGGAGCTGTTTTTT,CASSSLTGIDTGELFF
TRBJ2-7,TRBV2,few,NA,TGTGCCAGCAGTGCAGGACAGCCCTCCTACGAGCAGTACTTC,CASSAGQPSYEQYF
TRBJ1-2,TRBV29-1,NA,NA,TGCAGCCTATCGGACGGGGACTATGGCTACACCTTC,CSLSDGDYGYTF
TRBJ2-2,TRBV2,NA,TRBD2,TGTGCCAGCAGAGACGGATTAGCGGGGTGGATTAACACCGGGGAGCTGTTTTTT,CASRDGLAGWINTGELFF
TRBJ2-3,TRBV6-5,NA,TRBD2,TGTGCCAGCAGCATCGGGGGGGCCGCAGATACGCAGTATTTT,CASSIGGAADTQYF
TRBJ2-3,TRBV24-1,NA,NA,TGTGCCACCAGTGATCTCGGAGGGGCTAGCACAGATACGCAGTATTTT,CATSDLGGASTDTQYF
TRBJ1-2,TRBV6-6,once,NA,TGTGCCAGCAGTCGTGGGCCCCTTCTTGGCTACACCTTC,CASSRGPLLGYTF
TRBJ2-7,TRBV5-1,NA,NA,TGCGCCAGCAGCCACGGACAGTCCGGGACCTACGAGCAGTACTTC,CASSHGQSGTYEQYF
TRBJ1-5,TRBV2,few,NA,TGTGCCAGCAGAACAGGGATGGGATTCAATCAGCCCCAGCATTTT,CASRTGMGFNQPQHF
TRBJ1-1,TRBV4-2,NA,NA,TGTGCCAGCAGCCAAGACGGATGGGGGGAGACTGAAGCTTTCTTT,CASSQDGWGETEAFF
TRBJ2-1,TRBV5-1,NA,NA,TGCGCCAGCAGCACAGACACGAACTACAATGAGCAGTTCTTC,CASSTDTNYNEQFF
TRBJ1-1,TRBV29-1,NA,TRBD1,TGCAGCGTCAAGGGGGCGGCTGAAGCTTTCTTT,CSVKGAAEAFF
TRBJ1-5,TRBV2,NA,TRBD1,TGTGCCAGCAGTCGGGACAGGGAGGGAAGCAATCAGCCCCAGCATTTT,CASSRDREGSNQPQHF
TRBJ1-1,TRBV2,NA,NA,TGTGCCAGCAGTCTTGGGCAGGGAGGAGCTTTCTTT,CASSLGQGGAFF
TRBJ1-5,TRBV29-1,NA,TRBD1,TGCAGCGTTTCCGACAGGGGGGACAATCAGCCCCAGCATTTT,CSVSDRGDNQPQHF
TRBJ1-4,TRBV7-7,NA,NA,TGTGCTAGCAGCTTAGGGAGATCGGTTAATGAAAAACTGTTTTTT,CASSLGRSVNEKLFF
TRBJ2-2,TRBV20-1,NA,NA,TGCAGTGCTAGGGGGAACGGGAAGCTGTTTTTT,CSARGNGKLFF